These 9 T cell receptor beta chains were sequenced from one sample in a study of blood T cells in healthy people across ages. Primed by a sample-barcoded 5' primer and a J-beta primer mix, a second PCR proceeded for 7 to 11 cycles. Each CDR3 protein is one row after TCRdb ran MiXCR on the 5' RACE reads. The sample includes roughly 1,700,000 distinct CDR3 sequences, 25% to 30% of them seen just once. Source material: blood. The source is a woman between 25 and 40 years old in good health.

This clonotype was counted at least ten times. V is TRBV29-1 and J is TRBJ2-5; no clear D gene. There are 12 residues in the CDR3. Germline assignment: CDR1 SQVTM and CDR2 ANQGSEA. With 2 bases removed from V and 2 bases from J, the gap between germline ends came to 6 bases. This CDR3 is CSVESGQETQYF. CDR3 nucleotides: TGCAGCGTTGAATCGGGTCAAGAGACCCAGTACTTC.

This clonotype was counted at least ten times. CDR3 region: CASSYSGGIQYF. As DNA, the CDR3 is TGTGCCAGCAGTTACTCGGGAGGCATTCAGTACTTC. This chain joins TRBV6-5 and TRBJ2-4; TRBD2 is a possible D gene (6 bases). This CDR3 has 12 residues. CDR1 and CDR2 (germline): MNHEY, SVGAGI. V was shortened by 0 bases and J by 9 bases, with 6 bases between the two germline ends.

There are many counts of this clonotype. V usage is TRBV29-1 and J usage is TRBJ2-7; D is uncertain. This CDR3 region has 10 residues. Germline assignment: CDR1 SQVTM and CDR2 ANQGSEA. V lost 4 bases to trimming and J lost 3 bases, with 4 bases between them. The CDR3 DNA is TGCAGCGTTGTCAACTACGAGCAGTACTTC. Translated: CSVVNYEQYF.

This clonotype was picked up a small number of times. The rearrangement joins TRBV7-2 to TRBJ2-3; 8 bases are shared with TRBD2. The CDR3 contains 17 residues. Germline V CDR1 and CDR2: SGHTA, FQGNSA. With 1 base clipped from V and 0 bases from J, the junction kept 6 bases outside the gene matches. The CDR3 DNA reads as TGTGCCAGCAGCTTAGACGCTAGCGGGCCTAGCACAGATACGCAGTATTTT. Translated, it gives CASSLDASGPSTDTQYF.

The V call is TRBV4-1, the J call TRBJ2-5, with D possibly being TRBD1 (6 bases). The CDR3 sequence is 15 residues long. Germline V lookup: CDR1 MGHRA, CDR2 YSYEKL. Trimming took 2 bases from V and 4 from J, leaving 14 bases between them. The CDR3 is CASSQQGGRGETQYF. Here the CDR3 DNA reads TGCGCCAGCAGCCAACAGGGTGGCAGGGGAGAGACCCAGTACTTC.

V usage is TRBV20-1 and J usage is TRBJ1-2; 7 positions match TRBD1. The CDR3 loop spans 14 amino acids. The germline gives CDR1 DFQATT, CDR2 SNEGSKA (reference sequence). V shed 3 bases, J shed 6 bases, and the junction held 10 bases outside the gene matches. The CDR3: CSARTGLDRDGYTF. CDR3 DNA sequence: TGCAGTGCTAGGACAGGGTTGGATAGGGATGGCTACACCTTC.

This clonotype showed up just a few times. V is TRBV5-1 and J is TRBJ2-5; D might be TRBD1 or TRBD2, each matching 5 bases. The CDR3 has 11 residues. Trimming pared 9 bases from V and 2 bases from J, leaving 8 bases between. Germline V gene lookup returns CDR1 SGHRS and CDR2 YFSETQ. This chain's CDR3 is CAIGGQETQYF. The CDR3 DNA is TGCGCCATTGGGGGTCAAGAGACCCAGTACTTC.

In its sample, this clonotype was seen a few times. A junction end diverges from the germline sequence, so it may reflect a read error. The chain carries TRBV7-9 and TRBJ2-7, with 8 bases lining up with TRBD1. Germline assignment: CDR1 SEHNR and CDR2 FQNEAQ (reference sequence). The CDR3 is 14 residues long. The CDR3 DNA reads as TGTGCCATCAGCTCATTGACAGGGGTGAGCGAGCAGTACTTC. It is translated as CAISSLTGVSEQYF. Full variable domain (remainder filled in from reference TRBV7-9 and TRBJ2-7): DTGVSQNPRHKITKRGQNVTFRCDPISEHNRLYWYRQTLGQGPEFLTYFQNEAQLEKSRLLSDRFSAERPKGSFSTLEIQRTEQGDSAMYLCAISSLTGVSEQYFGPGTRLTVT.

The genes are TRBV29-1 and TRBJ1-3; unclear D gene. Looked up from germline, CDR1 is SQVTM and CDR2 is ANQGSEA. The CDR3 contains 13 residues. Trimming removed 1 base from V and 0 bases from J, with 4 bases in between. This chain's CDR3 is CSVEGDSGNTIYF. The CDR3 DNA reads TGCAGCGTTGAAGGTGACTCTGGAAACACCATATATTTT.